These 28 T cell receptor beta chains were sequenced from one sample in a study of blood T cell repertoires in COVID-19. Data came from immunoSEQ multiplex PCR; TCRdb stores just in-frame clones and leaves some out. This table holds 110,000 to 150,000 clones, roughly four fifths found once. Source material: peripheral blood. These receptors were collected from a woman aged 80 or older in a cohort sampled during active or convalescent COVID-19.

The gene calls are TRBV3-1 (or the pseudogene TRBV3-2) and TRBJ1-1, with D perhaps TRBD1 (6 bases). The CDR3 extends over 15 amino acids. Trimming left V 4 bases short and J 4 bases short, with 16 bases between. The germline CDR1 and CDR2 sequences are LGHDT and YNNKEL (reference sequence). The CDR3 DNA follows: TGTGCCAGCAGCCCCCCCCAGGGGCGTGGCACTGAAGCTTTCTTT. As protein: CASSPPQGRGTEAFF.

The rearrangement joins TRBV7-9 to TRBJ2-5; TRBD2 aligns across 7 bases. The germline CDR1 and CDR2 sequences are SEHNR and FQNEAQ (reference sequence). V lost 7 bases, J lost 1 base, and 9 bases stayed unmatched. The CDR3 spans 15 residues. The CDR3 DNA sequence: TGTGCCAGCACTTCAAGCGGGGAGTCCCAAGAGACCCAGTACTTC. Its translation: CASTSSGESQETQYF.

The chain is built from TRBV4-3 and TRBJ2-3, with a tentative D call TRBD2 (7 bases). In germline, CDR1 is LGHNA, CDR2 YSLEER. Trimming pared 2 bases from V and 6 bases from J, leaving 18 bases between. The CDR3 is 16 amino acids. CDR3 loop: CASSQRGGRAPDTQYF. CDR3 nucleotide sequence: TGCGCCAGCAGCCAACGCGGGGGCCGGGCGCCCGATACGCAGTATTTT.

This clone was picked up a small number of times. CDR3 nucleotide sequence: TGTGCCAGCAGCGTAGGACTAGCGGGGGGGGCCCCAGGCGATGAGCAGTTCTTC. Translating it yields CASSVGLAGGAPGDEQFF. The chain has TRBV9 and TRBJ2-1, with 14 bases matching TRBD2. CDR3 size: 18 residues. Germline CDR1 SGDLS, CDR2 YYNGEE. Losses at the gene ends were 0 bases for V and 8 bases for J; bases not matched to a gene: 10.

The J gene is TRBJ2-3, the V gene TRBV24-1, with a weak D call TRBD2 (6 bases). Per the germline V gene, CDR1 is KGHDR and CDR2 is SFDVKD. This CDR3 has 13 amino acids. Trimming removed 12 bases at V and 0 bases at J, with 12 bases between. CDR3 in amino acids: CAAGRGSTDTQYF. The CDR3, as DNA: TGTGCCGCGGGGCGGGGAAGCACAGATACGCAGTATTTT.

This chain uses TRBV5-6 with TRBJ1-1; 7 positions match TRBD1. CDR1 is SGHDT, CDR2 YYEEEE, per germline. Trimming at V came to 3 bases and at J to 6 bases, leaving 8 bases not matched to a gene. The CDR3 loop spans 14 amino acids. This CDR3 reads CASSSTGRAAEAFF. DNA for the CDR3: TGTGCCAGCAGCTCGACAGGGCGCGCCGCTGAAGCTTTCTTT.

The gene calls are TRBV7-3 and TRBJ2-6, with TRBD1 matching over 7 bases. CDR1 is SGHTA, CDR2 FQGTGA, per germline. The CDR3 has 17 residues. Trimming cost V 2 bases and J 4 bases; bases outside gene matches: 8. Here the CDR3 DNA reads TGTGCCAGCAGCTTAGACCCCGACAGGGCCGGGGCCAACGTCCTGACTTTC. Translating gives CASSLDPDRAGANVLTF.

The V call is TRBV9, the J call TRBJ1-1, with TRBD1 matching 7 bases. In germline, CDR1 is SGDLS, CDR2 YYNGEE. The ends lost 3 bases at V and 5 bases at J; junction bases unmatched: 7. The length of the CDR3 is 14 residues. This CDR3 is CASSGRQGLTEAFF. The CDR3 bases are TGTGCCAGCAGCGGCAGACAGGGTCTTACTGAAGCTTTCTTT.

The chain employs TRBV5-1 and TRBJ1-3; 10 bases fit TRBD1. The V and J ends lost 0 bases and 3 bases, in that order; junction bases with no gene match: 3. In germline, CDR1 is SGHRS, CDR2 YFSETQ. CDR3 length: 16 residues. The CDR3, as DNA: TGCGCCAGCAGCTTGGCGACAGGGGGCAGTGGAAACACCATATATTTT. Protein: CASSLATGGSGNTIYF.

The rearrangement uses TRBV19 and TRBJ1-5, with D possibly TRBD1 on 6 matching bases. Trimming stripped 3 bases from V and 0 bases from J, with 15 bases between. The germline CDR1 and CDR2 sequences are LNHDA and SQIVND (reference sequence). The CDR3 extends over 17 amino acids. The CDR3 protein is CASSIEGERSSNQPQHF. The CDR3 DNA reads TGTGCCAGTAGTATCGAGGGGGAGCGATCTAGCAATCAGCCCCAGCATTTT. The full variable domain, completed using reference TRBV19 and TRBJ1-5, is DGGITQSPKYLFRKEGQNVTLSCEQNLNHDAMYWYRQDPGQGLRLIYYSQIVNDFQKGDIAEGYSVSREKKESFPLTVTSAQKNPTAFYLCASSIEGERSSNQPQHFGDGTRLSIL.

V and J are TRBV13 and TRBJ1-4, with 8 bases matching TRBD1. CDR3 length equals 15 residues. Germline trimming cut 8 bases from V and 8 bases from J; bases unmatched to any gene: 13. Germline CDR1 is PRHDT and CDR2 is FYEKMQ (reference sequence). CDR3 loop: CASGRRTGSEEKLFF. The CDR3 region has the DNA TGTGCCAGCGGCCGGCGGACAGGGAGTGAGGAAAAACTGTTTTTT.

V gene TRBV7-9 combines with J gene TRBJ2-5, with 9 bases that match TRBD2. Per germline, CDR1 SEHNR and CDR2 FQNEAQ (reference sequence). After removal of 3 bases from V and 1 base from J, the junction contained 15 bases not matched to a gene. The CDR3 runs 19 residues. The CDR3 DNA reads as TGTGCCAGCAGCTTCCCATGGGTGCAGCGGGGGGATGCCCAAGAGACCCAGTACTTC. Translated, it gives CASSFPWVQRGDAQETQYF. Using reference TRBV7-9 and TRBJ2-5 for the parts outside the CDR3, the full variable domain is DTGVSQNPRHKITKRGQNVTFRCDPISEHNRLYWYRQTLGQGPEFLTYFQNEAQLEKSRLLSDRFSAERPKGSFSTLEIQRTEQGDSAMYLCASSFPWVQRGDAQETQYFGPGTRLLVL.

The V and J genes are TRBV5-1 and TRBJ2-2, with 8 bases matching TRBD1. The V gene end was trimmed by 3 bases and the J gene end by 4 bases; junction bases not matched to a gene: 2. Germline lookup yields CDR1 SGHRS and CDR2 YFSETQ. This CDR3 spans 14 amino acids. CDR3 region: CASSSTGVTGELFF. The CDR3 DNA sequence: TGCGCCAGCAGCTCGACAGGGGTCACCGGGGAGCTGTTTTTT.

The V call is TRBV5-1, the J call TRBJ2-7; TRBD2 matches at 12 bases. This CDR3 has 16 amino acids. The junction had 6 bases not matched to a gene; V was cut back by 4 bases and J by 1 base. Germline V gene sequence: CDR1 SGHRS, CDR2 YFSETQ. CDR3 in DNA: TGCGCCAGCAGCATAGGGACTAGCGGGTTATCCTACGAGCAGTACGTC. Amino acids: CASSIGTSGLSYEQYV.

This rearrangement joins TRBV5-4 to TRBJ1-2; 11 nucleotides match TRBD1. The CDR3 has 16 amino acids. From germline, CDR1 is SGHNT and CDR2 YYREEE (reference sequence). V lost 1 base and J lost 6; bases outside the gene matches: 8. The CDR3 region is CASSLLTGTGGDGYTF. Here the CDR3 DNA reads TGTGCCAGCAGCTTGCTTACGGGGACAGGGGGAGATGGCTACACCTTC.

This clone appeared a single time. This chain connects TRBV5-8 to TRBJ2-3; 10 bases align to TRBD2. Germline trimming cut 3 bases from V and 6 bases from J; bases unmatched to any gene: 10. The CDR3 loop spans 16 amino acids. Germline values: CDR1 SGHTS, CDR2 YDEGEE. The CDR3 DNA is TGTGCCAGCAGCTCAGGACTAGCGGCCTCTCACGATACGCAGTATTTT. Residues: CASSSGLAASHDTQYF.

The rearrangement uses TRBV20-1 and TRBJ1-1; 7 bases align to TRBD1. V lost 3 bases to trimming and J lost 7 bases; unmatched junction nucleotides: 2. CDR1 is DFQATT, CDR2 SNEGSKA, per germline (reference sequence). The CDR3 runs to 11 residues. DNA for the CDR3: TGCAGTGCTAGTCAGGGGGTTGAAGCTTTCTTT. This gives the protein CSASQGVEAFF.

This rearrangement joins TRBV20-1 to TRBJ2-3, with a tentative D call TRBD2 (5 bases). V lost 3 bases and J lost 3, with 10 bases in between. Germline assignment: CDR1 DFQATT and CDR2 SNEGSKA (reference sequence). CDR3 length equals 13 residues. This chain's CDR3 is CSASVTGTDTQYF. As DNA, the CDR3 is TGCAGTGCTAGTGTTACGGGGACAGATACGCAGTATTTT.

The chain employs TRBV6-5 and TRBJ1-1; D is ambiguous. Trimming removed 6 bases from V and 5 bases from J, with 13 bases in between. Germline V gene sequence: CDR1 MNHEY, CDR2 SVGAGI. There are 13 residues in the CDR3. CDR3: CASRGGGRTEAFF. The CDR3 nucleotides are TGTGCCAGCAGGGGAGGAGGACGGACTGAAGCTTTCTTT.

J is TRBJ2-5 and V is TRBV6-5; D remains ambiguous. This CDR3 comprises 14 residues. The germline V gene encodes CDR1 MNHEY and CDR2 SVGAGI. The ends were cut back, 0 bases at V and 4 bases at J, with 9 bases in the middle. CDR3 amino acids: CASSYSPARETQYF. The DNA of the CDR3 is TGTGCCAGCAGTTACTCGCCAGCGAGAGAGACCCAGTACTTC.

This rearrangement joins TRBV5-1 to TRBJ2-1; maybe TRBD2 (5 bases). The CDR3 has 14 amino acids. Germline values: CDR1 SGHRS, CDR2 YFSETQ. V gave up 0 bases and J gave up 7 bases, with 11 bases separating them. CDR3 sequence (DNA): TGCGCCAGCAGCTTGGCCGGCCGAGGGAATGAGCAGTTCTTC. Translating gives CASSLAGRGNEQFF.

V gene TRBV11-1 combines with J gene TRBJ2-7, with TRBD2 matching 8 bases. Trimming cost V 1 base and J 5 bases; bases outside gene matches: 7. CDR3 size: 15 residues. Per the germline V gene, CDR1 is SGHAT and CDR2 is FQDESV (reference sequence). In DNA, the CDR3 is TGTGCCAGCAGCTTAGTCCGGGGGGGGCTGGACGAGCAGTACTTC. It encodes CASSLVRGGLDEQYF.

This clone was seen a few times. Other DNA sequences in the sample encode the same CDR3. V and J are TRBV7-2 and TRBJ2-1; 7 nucleotides match TRBD2. V lost 2 bases and J lost 4; bases outside the gene matches: 2. CDR1 SGHTA and CDR2 FQGNSA come from the germline V gene. The CDR3 contains 14 residues. The DNA of the CDR3 is TGTGCCAGCAGCTTACGGGGGGAATACAATGAGCAGTTCTTC. Its translation is CASSLRGEYNEQFF.

With respect to this clone: Germline and junction disagree at one end, which may indicate a read error. J is TRBJ2-5 and V is TRBV7-7; D gene uncertain. The germline V gene encodes CDR1 SSHAT and CDR2 FNYEAQ (reference sequence). The CDR3 extends over 13 amino acids. CDR3 coding DNA: TGTGCTAGCAGCTTAGCTATACGGGAGACCCAGTACTTC. Translated, it gives CASSLAIRETQYF.

This clone has just one count. The chain joins TRBV28 to TRBJ1-1; 8 bases match TRBD1. This CDR3 has 13 amino acids. Per the germline V gene, CDR1 is MDHEN and CDR2 is SYDVKM. J lost 1 base, V lost 6 bases, and 1 base had no gene match. CDR3 sequence (DNA): TGTGCCAGCAGACAGGGGGGGAACACTGAAGCTTTCTTT. It specifies CASRQGGNTEAFF.

The V call is TRBV18, the J call TRBJ1-5; D possibly corresponds to TRBD1 (5 bases). The CDR3 has 14 amino acids. Per the germline V gene, CDR1 is KGHSH and CDR2 is LQKENI. The V end was cut by 1 base, the J end by 7 bases, with 11 bases between. CDR3 sequence (DNA): TGTGCCAGCTCACCACAAGGGGAGGAACAGCCCCAGCATTTT. Translating gives CASSPQGEEQPQHF. Full variable domain (rest looked up from reference TRBV18 and TRBJ1-5): NAGVMQNPRHLVRRRGQEARLRCSPMKGHSHVYWYRQLPEEGLKFMVYLQKENIIDESGMPKERFSAEFPKEGPSILRIQQVVRGDSAAYFCASSPQGEEQPQHFGDGTRLSIL.

This sequence joins TRBV28 and TRBJ1-4; a possible D gene is TRBD1 (6 bases). CDR1 and CDR2 from the germline V gene are MDHEN and SYDVKM. V was trimmed by 4 bases and J by 5 bases, leaving 11 bases between them. The CDR3 has 14 residues. CDR3 DNA: TGTGCCAGCAGTTACCAGGGGACGAATGAAAAACTGTTTTTT. It translates to CASSYQGTNEKLFF.

V is TRBV5-1 and J is TRBJ2-1; a weak D match, TRBD2 (5 bases). The germline V gene has CDR1 SGHRS and CDR2 YFSETQ. This CDR3 comprises 15 residues. V lost 4 bases, J lost 7 bases, and 18 bases lay in between. This chain's CDR3 is CASSRGSFGLNEQFF. For the CDR3, the DNA is TGCGCCAGCAGCCGGGGTAGCTTCGGGCTAAATGAGCAGTTCTTC.